A selection of T cell receptor beta chains follows, all from one sample in a study of blood T cell repertoires in COVID-19. Measured with immunoSEQ multiplex PCR; TCRdb has only the in-frame clones, and not every one. The profile shows hundreds of thousands of clones, roughly 86% of them singletons. The specimen was peripheral blood. All receptors derive from a woman aged 25 to 39 who had recovered from COVID-19. Each CDR3 is given with its conserved first and last residue. A D gene is named only where the DNA matches it firmly. Size tells how often a clone was seen (once, few, many) or the class of an expanded clone, and some rows leave it out.

j_call: TRBJ2-7
d_call: TRBD1
v_call: TRBV28
cdr3_length: 14
clone_size: NA
cdr3_aa: CASSPRDRAYEQYF
cdr3_nt: TGTGCCAGCAGTCCCCGGGACAGAGCTTACGAGCAGTACTTC

j_call: TRBJ2-3
d_call: TRBD2
v_call: TRBV11-2
cdr3_length: 15
clone_size: NA
cdr3_aa: CASSYVAGYTDTQYF
cdr3_nt: TGTGCCAGCAGCTACGTAGCGGGATACACAGATACGCAGTATTTT

j_call: TRBJ2-3
d_call: NA
v_call: TRBV6-6
cdr3_length: 17
clone_size: NA
cdr3_aa: CASSQTSAASSTDTQYF
cdr3_nt: TGTGCCAGCAGTCAGACTTCGGCAGCTTCTAGCACAGATACGCAGTATTTT

j_call: TRBJ1-5
d_call: TRBD1
v_call: TRBV28
cdr3_length: 19
clone_size: NA
cdr3_aa: CASTPPLRYRGIDNQPQHF
cdr3_nt: TGTGCCAGCACTCCACCCTTAAGGTACAGGGGCATAGATAATCAGCCCCAGCATTTT

j_call: TRBJ2-3
d_call: TRBD1
v_call: TRBV24-1
cdr3_length: 15
clone_size: NA
cdr3_aa: CATSDRTGGSDTQYF
cdr3_nt: TGTGCCACCAGTGACCGGACAGGGGGCTCAGATACGCAGTATTTT

j_call: TRBJ2-7
d_call: TRBD1
v_call: TRBV6-5
cdr3_length: 13
clone_size: NA
cdr3_aa: CASTPGTVYEQYF
cdr3_nt: TGTGCCAGCACCCCAGGGACAGTCTACGAGCAGTACTTC

j_call: TRBJ2-1
d_call: TRBD2
v_call: TRBV19
cdr3_length: 15
clone_size: NA
cdr3_aa: CASSRGGGPYNEQFF
cdr3_nt: TGTGCCAGTAGCCGAGGCGGGGGGCCCTACAATGAGCAGTTCTTC

j_call: TRBJ1-5
d_call: TRBD1
v_call: TRBV2
cdr3_length: 14
clone_size: NA
cdr3_aa: CASSQDRAGQPQHF
cdr3_nt: TGTGCCAGCAGTCAGGACAGGGCGGGTCAGCCCCAGCATTTT

j_call: TRBJ2-2
d_call: TRBD2
v_call: TRBV2
cdr3_length: 12
clone_size: few
cdr3_aa: CASGGDTGELFF
cdr3_nt: TGTGCCAGCGGGGGGGACACCGGGGAGCTGTTTTTT

j_call: TRBJ1-1
d_call: NA
v_call: TRBV4-1
cdr3_length: 16
clone_size: NA
cdr3_aa: CASSPMPRTANTEAFF
cdr3_nt: TGCGCCAGCAGCCCGATGCCCCGGACAGCAAACACTGAAGCTTTCTTT

j_call: TRBJ2-1
d_call: NA
v_call: TRBV6-2/TRBV6-3
cdr3_length: 12
clone_size: NA
cdr3_aa: CASSRDYNEQFF
cdr3_nt: TGTGCCAGCAGTCGAGACTACAATGAGCAGTTCTTC

j_call: TRBJ1-5
d_call: NA
v_call: TRBV18
cdr3_length: 14
clone_size: once
cdr3_aa: CASSPPSSNQPQHF
cdr3_nt: TGTGCCAGCTCACCACCGAGTAGCAATCAGCCCCAGCATTTT

j_call: TRBJ2-3
d_call: NA
v_call: TRBV3-1/TRBV3-2
cdr3_length: 14
clone_size: NA
cdr3_aa: CASSPGISTDTQYF
cdr3_nt: TGTGCCAGCAGCCCGGGGATTAGCACAGATACGCAGTATTTT

j_call: TRBJ1-5
d_call: NA
v_call: TRBV9
cdr3_length: 14
clone_size: few
cdr3_aa: CASSETERSQPQHF
cdr3_nt: TGTGCCAGCAGCGAGACAGAGAGGAGCCAGCCCCAGCATTTT

j_call: TRBJ1-5
d_call: NA
v_call: TRBV18
cdr3_length: 14
clone_size: NA
cdr3_aa: CASSPAGETQPQHF
cdr3_nt: TGTGCCAGCTCACCGGCAGGGGAAACTCAGCCCCAGCATTTT

j_call: TRBJ2-5
d_call: NA
v_call: TRBV9
cdr3_length: 13
clone_size: NA
cdr3_aa: CASSVAGFETQYF
cdr3_nt: TGTGCCAGCAGCGTAGCGGGATTTGAGACCCAGTACTTC

j_call: TRBJ2-1
d_call: NA
v_call: TRBV11-2
cdr3_length: 13
clone_size: NA
cdr3_aa: CASSLGQINEQFF
cdr3_nt: TGTGCCAGCAGCTTAGGGCAGATCAATGAGCAGTTCTTC

j_call: TRBJ2-1
d_call: NA
v_call: TRBV18
cdr3_length: 13
clone_size: NA
cdr3_aa: CASSPERYNEQFF
cdr3_nt: TGTGCCAGCTCACCAGAGCGGTACAATGAGCAGTTCTTC

j_call: TRBJ2-2
d_call: NA
v_call: TRBV19
cdr3_length: 13
clone_size: few
cdr3_aa: CARTDSNTGELFF
cdr3_nt: TGTGCCAGGACAGACTCGAACACCGGGGAGCTGTTTTTT

j_call: TRBJ1-5
d_call: NA
v_call: TRBV19
cdr3_length: 16
clone_size: NA
cdr3_aa: CASSIRLTSPGQPQHF
cdr3_nt: TGTGCCAGTAGTATCCGCCTAACATCGCCCGGGCAGCCCCAGCATTTT

j_call: TRBJ2-1
d_call: NA
v_call: TRBV5-1
cdr3_length: 15
clone_size: NA
cdr3_aa: CASSLFRVSYNEQFF
cdr3_nt: TGCGCCAGCAGCTTGTTTCGCGTCTCCTACAATGAGCAGTTCTTC

j_call: TRBJ1-5
d_call: TRBD1
v_call: TRBV7-9
cdr3_length: 17
clone_size: NA
cdr3_aa: CASSLVLGQRNIQPQHF
cdr3_nt: TGTGCCAGCAGCTTAGTTCTGGGACAGCGGAATATACAGCCCCAGCATTTT

j_call: TRBJ1-2
d_call: NA
v_call: TRBV19
cdr3_length: 13
clone_size: few
cdr3_aa: CASTSSGAYGYTF
cdr3_nt: TGTGCCAGTACCTCCTCAGGCGCCTATGGCTACACCTTC

j_call: TRBJ2-3
d_call: TRBD2
v_call: TRBV28
cdr3_length: 15
clone_size: once
cdr3_aa: CASSPRAGGTDTQYF
cdr3_nt: TGTGCCAGCAGCCCTAGGGCGGGAGGCACAGATACGCAGTATTTT

j_call: TRBJ2-7
d_call: NA
v_call: TRBV28
cdr3_length: 18
clone_size: NA
cdr3_aa: CASSLSRTGQSVSYEQYF
cdr3_nt: TGTGCCAGCAGTTTATCTCGAACCGGACAGTCTGTTTCCTACGAGCAGTACTTC

j_call: TRBJ2-7
d_call: TRBD1
v_call: TRBV19
cdr3_length: 16
clone_size: NA
cdr3_aa: CASSQGTGGVVYEQYF
cdr3_nt: TGTGCCAGTAGCCAGGGGACAGGGGGCGTCGTCTACGAGCAGTACTTC

j_call: TRBJ1-2
d_call: TRBD1
v_call: TRBV7-8
cdr3_length: 15
clone_size: NA
cdr3_aa: CASSLVGTGVYGYTF
cdr3_nt: TGTGCCAGCAGCTTAGTAGGGACAGGGGTGTATGGCTACACCTTC

j_call: TRBJ1-2
d_call: TRBD1
v_call: TRBV6-5
cdr3_length: 16
clone_size: NA
cdr3_aa: CASSYLQGANAYGYTF
cdr3_nt: TGTGCCAGCAGTTATCTACAGGGGGCCAACGCGTATGGCTACACCTTC

j_call: TRBJ1-2
d_call: NA
v_call: TRBV12-1
cdr3_length: 15
clone_size: NA
cdr3_aa: CASSFESGGNYGYTF
cdr3_nt: TGTGCCAGCAGCTTTGAGTCTGGCGGAAACTATGGCTACACCTTC

j_call: TRBJ2-7
d_call: TRBD2
v_call: TRBV9
cdr3_length: 15
clone_size: NA
cdr3_aa: CASTPTSGSLNEQYF
cdr3_nt: TGTGCCAGCACCCCGACTAGCGGGAGCCTCAACGAGCAGTACTTC

j_call: TRBJ2-7
d_call: NA
v_call: TRBV12-3/TRBV12-4
cdr3_length: 12
clone_size: NA
cdr3_aa: CASSYSSYEQYF
cdr3_nt: TGTGCCAGCAGTTACAGTTCCTACGAGCAGTACTTC

j_call: TRBJ2-4
d_call: TRBD2
v_call: TRBV7-2
cdr3_length: 15
clone_size: NA
cdr3_aa: CASRAGGVAGNIQYF
cdr3_nt: TGTGCCAGCAGAGCGGGAGGCGTAGCCGGGAACATTCAGTACTTC

j_call: TRBJ1-2
d_call: TRBD1
v_call: TRBV19
cdr3_length: 12
clone_size: NA
cdr3_aa: CASSLNRGGYTF
cdr3_nt: TGTGCCAGTAGTCTTAACAGGGGTGGCTACACCTTC

j_call: TRBJ2-5
d_call: NA
v_call: TRBV19
cdr3_length: 12
clone_size: NA
cdr3_aa: CASSRGVETQYF
cdr3_nt: TGTGCCAGTAGTAGGGGGGTGGAGACCCAGTACTTC

j_call: TRBJ1-4
d_call: NA
v_call: TRBV30
cdr3_length: 12
clone_size: NA
cdr3_aa: CALGRGNEKLFF
cdr3_nt: TGTGCCTTAGGCAGGGGAAATGAAAAACTGTTTTTT

j_call: TRBJ1-2
d_call: NA
v_call: TRBV7-2
cdr3_length: 17
clone_size: NA
cdr3_aa: CASSSPRDILNLYGYTF
cdr3_nt: TGTGCCAGCAGCTCACCCAGGGACATCCTCAACCTGTATGGCTACACCTTC